These 16 T cell receptor beta chains share one sample of origin, sequenced in a study of shared clonotypes between healthy human individuals. This table comes from immunoSEQ multiplex PCR, and its TCRdb copy is limited to in-frame clones, with some not included. The data contain more than 2 million clones, 85% to 95% of them singletons. The specimen sequenced was naive CD4+ T cells sorted from blood. Indicated subset: CD45RA+ positively selected. The receptors here all came from a man between 18 and 29 years old in good health.

This clone was seen only once. The chain joins TRBV5-1 to TRBJ1-1; possible D gene TRBD1, 5 bases. CDR1 is SGHRS, CDR2 YFSETQ, per germline. V shed 3 bases and J shed 4 bases, with 13 bases lying between them. This CDR3 region has 14 residues. CDR3 residues: CASSSDGAGTEAFF. The CDR3, as DNA: TGCGCCAGCAGCTCGGACGGGGCGGGCACTGAAGCTTTCTTT.

The chain is built from TRBV14 and TRBJ2-7, with 8 bases aligning to TRBD2. Trimming removed 4 bases from V and 0 bases from J; junction bases left unmatched: 11. The CDR3 sequence is 17 residues long. Germline loops: CDR1 SGHDN, CDR2 FVKESK. Here the CDR3 reads CASSPGREVGSSYEQYF. The CDR3 bases are TGTGCCAGCAGCCCGGGGCGGGAGGTGGGGAGCTCCTACGAGCAGTACTTC.

The chain has TRBV5-1 and TRBJ1-2; 10 bases are shared with TRBD1. The CDR3 is 14 residues long. In germline, CDR1 is SGHRS, CDR2 YFSETQ. V was pared by 4 bases and J by 4 bases, with 4 bases of the junction left unmatched. This chain's CDR3 is CASSQTGGPYGYTF. The CDR3 DNA follows: TGCGCCAGCAGCCAGACAGGGGGCCCCTATGGCTACACCTTC.

In this sample, this clone turned up once. V and J are TRBV5-1 and TRBJ2-7, with 7 bases that match TRBD1. V lost 5 bases and J lost 3; bases outside the gene matches: 11. The length of the CDR3 is 15 residues. The germline gives CDR1 SGHRS, CDR2 YFSETQ. The DNA of the CDR3 is TGCGCCAGCAGGGTTTCCGACAGGGCTATCTACGAGCAGTACTTC. Amino acid sequence: CASRVSDRAIYEQYF.

This clone appeared a single time. The rearrangement links TRBV30 to TRBJ2-1, with D possibly being TRBD1 (5 bases). Germline CDR1 and CDR2: GTSNPN and SVGIG (reference sequence). The CDR3 length is 14 residues. Deletions cut 0 bases from V and 8 bases from J, with 14 bases between. The CDR3: CAWSVLDSGDEQFF. The CDR3 nucleotides read TGTGCCTGGAGTGTACTCGACAGTGGTGATGAGCAGTTCTTC.

With respect to this clone: Other DNA sequences within the sample encode an identical CDR3. The V and J genes are TRBV18 and TRBJ2-5, with 14 nucleotides matching TRBD2. The CDR3 has 17 amino acids. In germline, CDR1 is KGHSH, CDR2 LQKENI. J was trimmed by 2 bases and V by 3 bases; bases with no gene match: 5. The CDR3 bases are TGTGCCAGCTCACCTCCCGGACTAGCGGGAGGACAAGAGACCCAGTACTTC. It yields the protein CASSPPGLAGGQETQYF. Supplemented by reference TRBV18 and TRBJ2-5, the full variable domain reads NAGVMQNPRHLVRRRGQEARLRCSPMKGHSHVYWYRQLPEEGLKFMVYLQKENIIDESGMPKERFSAEFPKEGPSILRIQQVVRGDSAAYFCASSPPGLAGGQETQYFGPGTRLLVL.

This clone was observed a single time. J is TRBJ1-2 and V is TRBV18; a weak D match, TRBD1 (6 bases). With 0 bases removed from V and 1 base from J, the gap between germline ends came to 12 bases. The CDR3 loop spans 16 amino acids. The germline CDR1 and CDR2 sequences are KGHSH and LQKENI. Here the CDR3 reads CASSPPKTGSNYGYTF. The DNA for the CDR3 is TGTGCCAGCTCACCACCGAAGACAGGTAGTAACTATGGCTACACCTTC.

This chain joins TRBV5-1 and TRBJ1-1; D is uncertain. CDR1 SGHRS and CDR2 YFSETQ come from the germline V gene. With 5 bases removed from V and 5 bases from J, the gap between germline ends came to 16 bases. The CDR3 runs 14 residues. Written as DNA, the CDR3 is TGCGCCAGCAGTTCTACAGTACCTTCTACTGAAGCTTTCTTT. This sequence encodes CASSSTVPSTEAFF.

This sequence joins TRBV18 and TRBJ2-3; TRBD2 matches 7 bases. V lost 0 bases to trimming and J lost 6 bases; unmatched junction nucleotides: 27. Germline V CDR1 and CDR2: KGHSH, LQKENI. The CDR3 loop spans 22 amino acids. CDR3 protein: CASSPPPMRTHASEAGFDTQYF. CDR3 in DNA: TGTGCCAGCTCACCACCCCCCATGCGGACCCATGCCAGCGAAGCGGGATTTGATACGCAGTATTTT. The variable domain in full, with the rest retrieved from reference TRBV18 and TRBJ2-3, is NAGVMQNPRHLVRRRGQEARLRCSPMKGHSHVYWYRQLPEEGLKFMVYLQKENIIDESGMPKERFSAEFPKEGPSILRIQQVVRGDSAAYFCASSPPPMRTHASEAGFDTQYFGPGTRLTVL.

The chain employs TRBV5-8 and TRBJ1-3; TRBD1 is a possible D gene (5 bases). With 2 bases removed from V and 4 bases from J, the gap between germline ends came to 13 bases. This CDR3 is 15 amino acids long. CDR1 SGHTS and CDR2 YDEGEE come from the germline V gene. CDR3 sequence: CASSLTGTFGNTIYF. The CDR3, as DNA: TGTGCCAGCAGCTTAACCGGGACCTTCGGAAACACCATATATTTT.

This chain joins TRBV28 and TRBJ1-4; 7 bases agree with TRBD1. Trimming removed 6 bases from V and 7 bases from J; junction bases left unmatched: 5. Per the germline V gene, CDR1 is MDHEN and CDR2 is SYDVKM. The CDR3 is made up of 13 amino acids. The chain's CDR3 is CASSRDSSEKLFF. In DNA, the CDR3 is TGTGCCAGCAGCCGGGACAGTTCTGAAAAACTGTTTTTT.

This chain connects TRBV7-6 to TRBJ2-5; 9 nucleotides match TRBD1. The CDR3 spans 15 residues. Germline CDR1 is SGHVS and CDR2 is FNYEAQ. V was clipped by 6 bases and J by 5 bases; unmatched bases: 10. The CDR3 sequence is CASRLTGGWRETQYF. In DNA form, the CDR3 reads TGTGCCAGCAGGCTCACAGGGGGCTGGAGGGAGACCCAGTACTTC.

With regard to this clone: Germline and junction disagree at one end, which may indicate a read error. The chain uses TRBV2 and TRBJ2-7, with 12 bases that match TRBD2. CDR3 size: 12 residues. The germline V gene encodes CDR1 SNHLY and CDR2 FYNNEI. The CDR3 protein is CASSDGTSGCDF. CDR3 nucleotide sequence: TGTGCCAGCAGTGACGGGACTAGCGGGTGCGACTTC.

The chain couples TRBV2 to TRBJ2-7; perhaps D is TRBD1 or TRBD2 (5 bases each). The germline V gene has CDR1 SNHLY and CDR2 FYNNEI. This CDR3 has 16 residues. The V gene lost 7 bases and the J gene lost 0 bases, with 19 bases spanning the gap. The CDR3 sequence: CASKPRRGPFSYEQYF. CDR3 sequence (DNA): TGTGCCAGCAAACCACGCCGGGGACCCTTCTCCTACGAGCAGTACTTC.

The genes are TRBV10-3 and TRBJ2-6; no clear D gene. The CDR3 runs 18 residues. Germline V gene sequence: CDR1 ENHRY, CDR2 SYGVKD. The ends were cut back, 0 bases at V and 2 bases at J, with 14 bases in the middle. The CDR3 DNA sequence: TGTGCCATCAGTGAGTCGGCGTCCCAGGCGACTGGGGCCAACGTCCTGACTTTC. It codes for CAISESASQATGANVLTF.

This chain links TRBV2 with TRBJ1-3; D call uncertain. V lost 3 bases and J lost 8, with 5 bases in between. There are 11 residues in the CDR3. Per germline, CDR1 SNHLY and CDR2 FYNNEI. The CDR3 bases are TGTGCCAGCAGTGAGGTCGACACCATATATTTT. It specifies CASSEVDTIYF.